The next 2 T cell receptor beta chains were all read from a single sample in a study of OX40 agonist ivuxolimab in advanced cancers. Assay: immunoSEQ multiplex PCR; the TCRdb copy retains only in-frame clones and omits some. The data contain approximately 87,000 clones, 91% of them singletons. The sample consisted of CD4+ or CD8+ T cells sorted from blood, taken in a trial of the OX40 agonist ivuxolimab. These receptors were obtained from an adult with an advanced solid tumor such as melanoma, head and neck, liver or kidney cancer.

In its sample, this clone was seen once. The chain is built from TRBV5-1 and TRBJ2-7; D gene unclear. Germline CDR1 and CDR2: SGHRS and YFSETQ. The CDR3 is made up of 14 amino acids. Between the trimmed V and J ends, which lost 0 bases and 5 bases, there was a span of 12 bases. CDR3 amino acids: CASSLDGQINEQYF. CDR3 DNA: TGCGCCAGCAGCTTGGATGGGCAGATCAACGAGCAGTACTTC. Full variable domain (missing parts from reference TRBV5-1 and TRBJ2-7): KAGVTQTPRYLIKTRGQQVTLSCSPISGHRSVSWYQQTPGQGLQFLFEYFSETQRNKGNFPGRFSGRQFSNSRSEMNVSTLELGDSALYLCASSLDGQINEQYFGPGTRLTVT.

This chain connects TRBV27 to TRBJ2-2; D possibly uses TRBD1 or TRBD2 (5 bases each). Trimming removed 0 bases at V and 2 bases at J, with 13 bases between. Germline CDR1 is MNHEY and CDR2 is SMNVEV (reference sequence). The CDR3 is 17 residues long. Here the CDR3 reads CASSLSSGTVNTGELFF. The DNA of the CDR3 is TGTGCCAGCAGTTTATCAAGTGGGACGGTAAACACCGGGGAGCTGTTTTTT.